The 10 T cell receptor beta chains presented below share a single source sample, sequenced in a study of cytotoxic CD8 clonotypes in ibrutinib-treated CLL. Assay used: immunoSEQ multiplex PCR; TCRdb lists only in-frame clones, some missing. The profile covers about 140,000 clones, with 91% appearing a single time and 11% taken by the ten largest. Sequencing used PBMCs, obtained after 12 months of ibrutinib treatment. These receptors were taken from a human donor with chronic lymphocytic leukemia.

The CDR3 nucleotides are TGTGCCAGCAGCTTAGCCCCAGAGAGAGAACAGTTCTTC. It specifies CASSLAPEREQFF. V usage is TRBV11-2 and J usage is TRBJ2-1; no clear D gene. Between the trimmed V and J ends, which lost 1 base and 13 bases, there was a span of 14 bases. The CDR3 is made up of 13 amino acids. Per the germline V gene, CDR1 is SGHAT and CDR2 is FQNNGV.

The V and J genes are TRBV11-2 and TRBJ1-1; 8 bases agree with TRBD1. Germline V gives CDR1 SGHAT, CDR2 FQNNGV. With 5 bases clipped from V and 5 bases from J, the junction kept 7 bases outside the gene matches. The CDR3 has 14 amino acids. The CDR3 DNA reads TGTGCCAGCAGCCCAGGGGGCCGATTTACTGAAGCTTTCTTT. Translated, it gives CASSPGGRFTEAFF.

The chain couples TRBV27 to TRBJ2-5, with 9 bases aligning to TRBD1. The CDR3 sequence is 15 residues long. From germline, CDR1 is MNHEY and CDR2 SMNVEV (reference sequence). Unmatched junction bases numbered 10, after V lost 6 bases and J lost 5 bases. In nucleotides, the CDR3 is TGTGCCAGCAGCTTTCGGACAGGGGAAGGGGAGACCCAGTACTTC. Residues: CASSFRTGEGETQYF.

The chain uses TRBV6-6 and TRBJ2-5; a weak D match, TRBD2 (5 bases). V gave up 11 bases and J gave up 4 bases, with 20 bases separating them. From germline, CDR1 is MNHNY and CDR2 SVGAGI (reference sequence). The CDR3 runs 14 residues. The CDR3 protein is CAVRLQLVPETQYF. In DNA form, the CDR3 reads TGTGCCGTCCGACTACAACTAGTCCCAGAGACCCAGTACTTC.

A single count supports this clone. CDR3 nucleotide sequence: TGTGCCATGGGGGAAGACGGCCAAGAGACCCAGTACTTC. Translated, it gives CAMGEDGQETQYF. This chain connects TRBV7-9 to TRBJ2-5; the D call may be TRBD1 or TRBD2 (5 bases each). The germline V gene encodes CDR1 SEHNR and CDR2 FQNEAQ (reference sequence). Trimming cost V 10 bases and J 1 base, with 13 bases left between them. The CDR3 is 13 residues long.

CDR3 sequence (DNA): TGTGCCAGCAGTTTATGGCCAGGGGGCAGGGATGCTTTCTTT. Residues: CASSLWPGGRDAFF. The V gene is TRBV28, the J gene TRBJ1-1; 8 nucleotides line up with TRBD1. V lost 0 bases and J lost 11; bases outside the gene matches: 8. Germline V lookup: CDR1 MDHEN, CDR2 SYDVKM. The CDR3 length is 14 residues.

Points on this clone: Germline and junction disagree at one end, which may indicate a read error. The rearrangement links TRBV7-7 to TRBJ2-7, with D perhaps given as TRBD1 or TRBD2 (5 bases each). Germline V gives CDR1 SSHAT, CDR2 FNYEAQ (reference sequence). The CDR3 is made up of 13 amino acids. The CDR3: CASSGSQGDEQYF. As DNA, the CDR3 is TGTGCTAGCAGCGGATCTCAGGGTGACGAGCAGTACTTC.

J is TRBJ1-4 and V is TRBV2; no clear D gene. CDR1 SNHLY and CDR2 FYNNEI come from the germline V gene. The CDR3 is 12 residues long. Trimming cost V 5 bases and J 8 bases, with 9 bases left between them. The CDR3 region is CASSRDGEKLFF. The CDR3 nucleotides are TGTGCCAGCAGTCGAGATGGGGAAAAACTGTTTTTT.

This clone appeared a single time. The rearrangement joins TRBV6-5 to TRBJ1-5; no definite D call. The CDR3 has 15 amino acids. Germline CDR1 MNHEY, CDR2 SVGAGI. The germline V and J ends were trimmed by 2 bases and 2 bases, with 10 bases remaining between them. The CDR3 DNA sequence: TGTGCCAGCAGTTACGGCAGGAGTGGCAATCAGCCCCAGCATTTT. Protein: CASSYGRSGNQPQHF.

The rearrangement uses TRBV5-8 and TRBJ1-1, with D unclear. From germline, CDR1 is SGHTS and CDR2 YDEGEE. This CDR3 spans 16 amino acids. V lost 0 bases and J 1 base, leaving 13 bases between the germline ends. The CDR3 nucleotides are TGTGCCAGCAGCTTGGGGGCCTCGCGCCCGAACACTGAAGCTTTCTTT. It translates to CASSLGASRPNTEAFF. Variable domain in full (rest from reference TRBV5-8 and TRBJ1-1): EAGVTQSPTHLIKTRGQQATLRCSPISGHTSVYWYQQALGLGLQFLLWYDEGEERNRGNFPPRFSGRQFPNYSSELNVNALELEDSALYLCASSLGASRPNTEAFFGQGTRLTVV.